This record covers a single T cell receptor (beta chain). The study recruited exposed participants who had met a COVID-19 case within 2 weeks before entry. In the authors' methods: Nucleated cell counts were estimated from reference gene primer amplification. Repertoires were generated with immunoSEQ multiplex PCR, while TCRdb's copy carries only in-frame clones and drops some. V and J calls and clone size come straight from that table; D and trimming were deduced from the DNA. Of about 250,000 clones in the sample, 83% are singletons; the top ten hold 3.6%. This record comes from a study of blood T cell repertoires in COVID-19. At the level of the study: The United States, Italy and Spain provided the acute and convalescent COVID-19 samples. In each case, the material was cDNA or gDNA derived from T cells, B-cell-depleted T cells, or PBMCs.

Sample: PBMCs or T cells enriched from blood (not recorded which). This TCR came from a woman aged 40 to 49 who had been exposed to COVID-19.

The CDR3 DNA reads as TGTGCCAGTTCAGGGTTTGTGAACACTGAAGCTTTCTTT. Translating gives CASSGFVNTEAFF. This chain uses TRBV19 with TRBJ1-1; TRBD1 is a possible D gene (5 bases). Germline lookup yields CDR1 LNHDA and CDR2 SQIVND (reference sequence). The CDR3 covers 13 residues. Trimming pared 8 bases from V and 0 bases from J, leaving 10 bases between. The variable domain in full, with the rest retrieved from reference TRBV19 and TRBJ1-1, is DGGITQSPKYLFRKEGQNVTLSCEQNLNHDAMYWYRQDPGQGLRLIYYSQIVNDFQKGDIAEGYSVSREKKESFPLTVTSAQKNPTAFYLCASSGFVNTEAFFGQGTRLTVV.